This T cell receptor (beta chain) is drawn from a study of OX40 agonist ivuxolimab in advanced cancers. Profiling relied on immunoSEQ multiplex PCR, and the TCRdb table lists in-frame clones only, not all of them. The table shows approximately 74,000 clones, with 85% to 95% occurring only once. The study's findings and limits: At 0.1 to 3.0 mg/kg and by week 6, CD4+ and CD8+ T cells in the blood had expanded clonally.

To note about this clone: Its specificity is not known.

This TCR was recovered from an adult with an advanced solid tumor such as melanoma, head and neck, liver or kidney cancer. Material: CD4+ or CD8+ T cells sorted from blood, obtained in a trial of the OX40 agonist ivuxolimab.

The CDR3: CASRDRGQNTIYF. The CDR3 DNA is TGCGCCAGCAGAGACAGGGGCCAAAACACCATATATTTT. V gene TRBV10-2 combines with J gene TRBJ1-3, with 8 positions matching TRBD1. Germline V gives CDR1 WSHSY, CDR2 SAAADI. V dropped 6 bases and J dropped 6; count of bases not matched to a gene: 4. This CDR3 is 13 amino acids long.